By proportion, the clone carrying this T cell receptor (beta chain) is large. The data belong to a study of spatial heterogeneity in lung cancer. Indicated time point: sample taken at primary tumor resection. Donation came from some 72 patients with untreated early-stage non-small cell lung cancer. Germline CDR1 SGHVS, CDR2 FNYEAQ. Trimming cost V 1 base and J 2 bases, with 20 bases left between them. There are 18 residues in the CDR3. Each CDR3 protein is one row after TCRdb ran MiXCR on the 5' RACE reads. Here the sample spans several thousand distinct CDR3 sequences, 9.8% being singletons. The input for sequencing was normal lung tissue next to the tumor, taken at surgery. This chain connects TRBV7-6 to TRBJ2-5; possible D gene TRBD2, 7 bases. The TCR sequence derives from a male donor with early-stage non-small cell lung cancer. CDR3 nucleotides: TGTGCCAGCAGCTTAGGACCCCAGGGGAGCGGGACTCAAGAGACCCAGTACTTC. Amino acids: CASSLGPQGSGTQETQYF. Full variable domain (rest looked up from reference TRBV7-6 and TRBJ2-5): GAGVSQSPRYKVTKRGQDVALRCDPISGHVSLYWYRQALGQGPEFLTYFNYEAQQDKSGLPNDRFSAERPEGSISTLTIQRTEQRDSAMYRCASSLGPQGSGTQETQYFGPGTRLLVL.